The rows below give T cell receptor beta chains drawn from one sample of a study of shared clonotypes between healthy human individuals. Measured with immunoSEQ multiplex PCR; TCRdb has only the in-frame clones, and not every one. Among 2 million to 2.5 million clones, 90% to 97% were seen once, and the ten largest hold roughly 0.13%. Sample: naive CD4+ T cells sorted from blood. Receptor source: a man aged 18 to 35 in good health. Each CDR3 is given with its conserved first and last residue. The order of the fields is V gene, clone size, J gene, D gene, CDR3 protein, CDR3 DNA. D genes are given only for firm matches. Clone size is not always given. Where it is, it says once, few, many or a class for expanded clones.

>TRBV10-1|NA|TRBJ1-1|NA
CASSVGMNTEAFF
TGCGCCAGCAGTGTGGGGATGAACACTGAAGCTTTCTTT
>TRBV5-4|NA|TRBJ2-3|NA
CASSFDPTDTQYF
TGTGCCAGCAGCTTTGATCCGACCGATACGCAGTATTTT
>TRBV28|NA|TRBJ1-6|NA
CASRVARNKNSPLHF
TGTGCCAGCCGGGTGGCCAGGAATAAAAATTCACCCCTCCACTTT
>TRBV6-6|NA|TRBJ2-1|NA
CASSPDNEQFF
TGTGCCAGCAGTCCCGACAATGAGCAGTTCTTC
>TRBV7-2|NA|TRBJ2-7|TRBD2
CASSLVVGMLAGSYEQYF
TGTGCCAGCAGCTTAGTAGTGGGGATGCTAGCGGGGTCCTACGAGCAGTACTTC
>TRBV27|NA|TRBJ2-7|NA
CASSSNKSPYEQYF
TGTGCCAGCAGTTCGAATAAATCCCCCTACGAGCAGTACTTC
>TRBV4-1|NA|TRBJ1-5|TRBD1
CASSQLGGEVAYSQPQHF
TGCGCCAGCAGCCAATTAGGGGGCGAAGTGGCGTACAGTCAGCCCCAGCATTTT
>TRBV19|NA|TRBJ1-2|TRBD1
CASSDRSPYGYTF
TGTGCCAGCTCGGACAGGTCCCCCTATGGCTACACCTTC
>TRBV19|NA|TRBJ1-2|NA
CASSHGPQSFKNGYTF
TGTGCCAGTAGTCACGGACCCCAGAGTTTTAAGAATGGCTACACCTTC
>TRBV5-1|NA|TRBJ2-1|TRBD2
CASSLTSGGMIKAVSYNEQFF
TGCGCCAGCAGCTTGACTAGCGGGGGGATGATTAAGGCAGTCTCCTACAATGAGCAGTTCTTC
>TRBV9|NA|TRBJ2-3|NA
CASSVVGDTQYF
TGTGCCAGCAGCGTAGTAGGAGATACGCAGTATTTT
>TRBV18|NA|TRBJ2-7|NA
CASSFEQDSHYEQYF
TGTGCCAGCTCCTTCGAGCAGGACAGTCACTACGAGCAGTACTTC
>TRBV27|NA|TRBJ2-1|NA
CASSSRFWGSYNEQFF
TGTGCCAGCAGTTCTCGGTTCTGGGGGTCCTACAATGAGCAGTTCTTC
>TRBV7-9|NA|TRBJ2-7|TRBD2
CASSLAGVTYEQYF
TGTGCCAGCAGTCTAGCGGGAGTAACCTACGAGCAGTACTTC
>TRBV19|once|TRBJ1-6|TRBD1
CASSNGQGNSPLHF
TGTGCCAGTAGCAATGGACAGGGGAATTCACCCCTCCACTTT
>TRBV18|NA|TRBJ1-1|NA
CASSPAGEAEAFF
TGTGCCAGCTCACCTGCTGGGGAGGCTGAAGCTTTCTTT